These 22 T cell receptor beta chains share one sample of origin, sequenced in a study of T-cell reconstitution after alpha-beta-depleted transplantation in children. Molecular barcoding with unique molecular identifiers was used for the TCRbeta library. TCRdb independently ran MiXCR on the PCR reads; one entry per CDR3 protein. The data show approximately 520,000 distinct CDR3 sequences, roughly 33% seen once. Sequencing used PBMCs from the stem cell graft donor, obtained from the stem cell graft. Source of these receptors: a human donor who donated a stem cell graft to a child with aplastic anemia.

This clonotype has only one observation. The gene calls are TRBV7-9 and TRBJ2-1, with 12 bases identical to TRBD2. Germline V gene lookup returns CDR1 SEHNR and CDR2 FQNEAQ (reference sequence). This CDR3 spans 15 amino acids. J was trimmed by 10 bases and V by 6 bases; bases with no gene match: 10. CDR3 nucleotides: TGTGCCAGCAGGTCGACTAGCGGGAGCTTGGGAGAGCAGTTCTTC. Its protein product is CASRSTSGSLGEQFF.

The CDR3 nucleotides read TGTGCCAGCCGACAGGCCTCCTCGTTGGCCCAGTACTTC. Residues: CASRQASSLAQYF. This chain joins TRBV27 and TRBJ2-5; tentatively, D is TRBD1 (6 bases). Trimming cost V 8 bases and J 9 bases, with 19 bases left between them. CDR3 size: 13 residues. Germline loops: CDR1 MNHEY, CDR2 SMNVEV (reference sequence).

The rearrangement links TRBV12-3 or TRBV12-4 to TRBJ1-1; D gene ambiguous. Trimming left V 7 bases short and J 4 bases short, with 16 bases between. The CDR3 runs to 14 residues. The CDR3 region is CASTETVQITEAFF. The CDR3 DNA follows: TGTGCCAGCACCGAGACGGTCCAGATCACTGAAGCTTTCTTT.

This clonotype was detected only a few times. The V gene is TRBV20-1, the J gene TRBJ2-3; 7 bases are a match to TRBD2. CDR1 is DFQATT, CDR2 SNEGSKA, per germline (reference sequence). The length of the CDR3 is 14 residues. J lost 0 bases, V lost 2 bases, and 2 bases had no gene match. CDR3 loop: CSARTAGSTDTQYF. The CDR3 bases are TGCAGTGCTAGAACAGCGGGGAGCACAGATACGCAGTATTTT.

This clonotype was picked up a small number of times. This chain joins TRBV20-1 and TRBJ2-2, with D perhaps matching TRBD2 (6 bases). This CDR3 spans 15 amino acids. V dropped 6 bases and J dropped 3 bases, with 17 bases sitting between them. Germline V gene sequence: CDR1 DFQATT, CDR2 SNEGSKA (reference sequence). CDR3 in amino acids: CSARSGSADTGELFF. The DNA for the CDR3 is TGCAGTGCGCGGAGCGGGTCGGCTGACACCGGGGAGCTGTTTTTT.

The chain recombines TRBV25-1 with TRBJ2-1, with D tentatively TRBD2 (7 bases). CDR1 and CDR2 from the germline V gene are MGHDK and SYGVNS. V lost 6 bases, J lost 7 bases, and 19 bases lay in between. This CDR3 has 15 residues. The CDR3 DNA follows: TGTGCCAGCAGCCCCTTTGGGGGAGGGGGGAATGAGCAGTTCTTC. Amino acids: CASSPFGGGGNEQFF.

The chain recombines TRBV20-1 with TRBJ2-7; 8 bases are shared with TRBD2. Per germline, CDR1 DFQATT and CDR2 SNEGSKA (reference sequence). Trimming at V came to 5 bases and at J to 6 bases, leaving 9 bases not matched to a gene. The CDR3 sequence is 13 residues long. The CDR3 DNA sequence: TGCAGTGCTCCCTATCGGGAGGGAGGCGAGCAGTACGTC. Protein: CSAPYREGGEQYV.

This rearrangement joins TRBV6-1 to TRBJ1-6; 7 bases align to TRBD1. CDR3 size: 14 residues. The germline gives CDR1 MNHNS, CDR2 SASEGT. Losses at the gene ends were 8 bases for V and 7 bases for J; bases not matched to a gene: 8. CDR3: CASQFPGQNSPLHF. In DNA, the CDR3 is TGTGCCAGCCAATTTCCGGGACAGAATTCACCCCTCCACTTT.

This clonotype appeared a few times. This chain uses TRBV19 with TRBJ2-3; weak D call: TRBD1 (6 bases). Trimming pared 3 bases from V and 6 bases from J, leaving 16 bases between. Germline CDR1 LNHDA, CDR2 SQIVND (reference sequence). This CDR3 spans 15 amino acids. The CDR3 region is CASSMLQGRGDTQYF. The DNA for the CDR3 is TGTGCCAGTAGTATGCTGCAGGGGAGAGGGGATACGCAGTATTTT.

In its sample, this clonotype was seen a few times. V usage is TRBV6-1 and J usage is TRBJ2-5; 8 bases align to TRBD2. Germline lookup yields CDR1 MNHNS and CDR2 SASEGT. This CDR3 contains 14 residues. After removal of 6 bases from V and 4 bases from J, the junction contained 7 bases not matched to a gene. CDR3 coding DNA: TGTGCCAGCAGCCCATTGAGCGGGAGAGAGACCCAGTACTTC. Its translation is CASSPLSGRETQYF.

The chain uses TRBV30 and TRBJ2-5; no firm D call. Trimming removed 2 bases from V and 2 bases from J, with 9 bases in between. There are 13 residues in the CDR3. Germline V gene lookup returns CDR1 GTSNPN and CDR2 SVGIG (reference sequence). For the CDR3, the DNA is TGTGCCTGGAGTCTCCAGGCTCAAGAGACCCAGTACTTC. Translated: CAWSLQAQETQYF.

This clonotype was seen only a few times. This chain joins TRBV20-1 and TRBJ2-1; no firm D call. CDR1 DFQATT and CDR2 SNEGSKA come from the germline V gene (reference sequence). The V end was cut by 3 bases, the J end by 0 bases, with 9 bases between. The CDR3 loop spans 14 amino acids. The CDR3, as DNA: TGCAGTGCTAGCGATGCATTCTCCTACAATGAGCAGTTCTTC. This sequence encodes CSASDAFSYNEQFF.

The chain recombines TRBV20-1 with TRBJ2-1, with TRBD2 as a possible D gene (6 bases). This CDR3 comprises 15 residues. The germline CDR1 and CDR2 sequences are DFQATT and SNEGSKA (reference sequence). Trimming removed 0 bases from V and 5 bases from J, with 14 bases in between. CDR3 sequence (DNA): TGCAGTGCTAGAGATGTCGGGCTAGCGAACAATGAGCAGTTCTTC. As protein: CSARDVGLANNEQFF.

The rearrangement joins TRBV6-5 to TRBJ2-7, with no clear D. The germline CDR1 and CDR2 sequences are MNHEY and SVGAGI. The CDR3 length is 12 residues. The V gene lost 4 bases and the J gene lost 1 base, with 5 bases spanning the gap. CDR3 bases: TGTGCCAGCAGTTTCGATTCCTACGAGCAGTACTTC. Amino acid sequence: CASSFDSYEQYF.

This clonotype was observed a few times. The gene calls are TRBV6-5 and TRBJ2-1; 10 bases align to TRBD1. V lost 2 bases, J lost 1 base, and 2 bases stayed unmatched. Germline V gene data show CDR1 as MNHEY and CDR2 as SVGAGI. The CDR3 covers 16 residues. The DNA for the CDR3 is TGTGCCAGCAGTTACGGGACAGGGGTATCCTACAATGAGCAGTTCTTC. Translated: CASSYGTGVSYNEQFF.

J is TRBJ2-2 and V is TRBV18; 8 bases agree with TRBD2. CDR1 is KGHSH and CDR2 is LQKENI in the germline V gene. The CDR3 contains 14 residues. V lost 5 bases, J lost 5 bases, and 4 bases stayed unmatched. The CDR3 reads CASSAIAGTGELFF. DNA for the CDR3: TGTGCCAGCTCAGCTATAGCGGGAACCGGGGAGCTGTTTTTT.

The CDR3 DNA sequence: TGTGCCAGCAGCTCTTGGCTAGGGACAGCCGATATTTTCTCCTACGAGCAGTACGTC. This gives the protein CASSSWLGTADIFSYEQYV. The V and J genes are TRBV11-1 and TRBJ2-7, with 7 bases that match TRBD1. Per germline, CDR1 SGHAT and CDR2 FQDESV (reference sequence). Losses at the gene ends were 4 bases for V and 0 bases for J; bases not matched to a gene: 18. The CDR3 extends over 19 amino acids.

The table lists this clonotype with a few counts. This sequence joins TRBV28 and TRBJ2-7, with TRBD1 matching 9 bases. The V gene end was trimmed by 4 bases and the J gene end by 5 bases; junction bases not matched to a gene: 9. The CDR3 is 15 amino acids. Germline values: CDR1 MDHEN, CDR2 SYDVKM. The CDR3 spells CASSSTGTGTHEQYV. The CDR3 DNA reads TGTGCCAGCAGTTCCACCGGGACAGGGACCCACGAGCAGTACGTC.

The J gene is TRBJ2-1, the V gene TRBV5-6; D possibly matches TRBD1 or TRBD2 (6 bases each). CDR1 is SGHDT, CDR2 YYEEEE, per germline. V gave up 4 bases and J gave up 3 bases, with 17 bases separating them. The CDR3 has 16 residues. The CDR3 DNA reads as TGTGCCAGCAGCACGGATCGGAGGGGGTACTACAATGAGCAGTTCTTC. Translation gives CASSTDRRGYYNEQFF.

This clonotype has a handful of counts. J is TRBJ2-1 and V is TRBV12-3 or TRBV12-4; 10 bases match TRBD1. There are 15 residues in the CDR3. V lost 6 bases and J lost 8; bases outside the gene matches: 10. The CDR3 coding sequence is TGTGCCAGCAGACACACAGGGACAGGGGCGGATGAGCAGTTCTTC. Translating it yields CASRHTGTGADEQFF.

The chain couples TRBV25-1 to TRBJ1-1; unclear D gene. Trimming removed 1 base at V and 1 base at J, with 10 bases between. Germline lookup yields CDR1 MGHDK and CDR2 SYGVNS. This CDR3 spans 15 amino acids. The CDR3 nucleotides read TGTGCCAGCAGTGAATTGGTCGGATGGAACACTGAAGCTTTCTTT. Protein product: CASSELVGWNTEAFF.

This clonotype was picked up a small number of times. V gene TRBV5-8 combines with J gene TRBJ2-1; 8 bases are shared with TRBD1. Trimming removed 1 base from V and 0 bases from J; junction bases left unmatched: 3. This CDR3 has 16 amino acids. Germline CDR1 reads SGHTS; CDR2 reads YDEGEE. CDR3 DNA: TGTGCCAGCAGCTTGAGACAGGGGAGCTCCTACAATGAGCAGTTCTTC. As protein: CASSLRQGSSYNEQFF.